This T cell receptor (beta chain) was captured by sequencing in a study of metastatic and nonmetastatic thyroid tumors. The overall study: Both malignant and benign thyroid patients supplied peripheral blood and tumor or nodule tissue samples, across which the repertoires of these patients were then compared. Regarding the study as a whole: As reported, TCR beta diversity in blood and tumor was significantly higher in malignant thyroid tumors than in benign nodules.

Ahead of thyroid surgery, no patient had received treatment of any kind. Germline V CDR1 and CDR2: SEHNR, FQNEAQ (reference sequence). CDR3 size: 14 residues. The V end was cut by 6 bases, the J end by 0 bases, with 12 bases between. As for this clone: Its antigen is unidentified.

In the study's own analysis: Researchers built a distant-metastasis classifier for papillary thyroid cancer that drew on CDR3 differences across clinicopathological groups. MiXCR was used by TCRdb to re-call the PCR reads. For this entry, the V and J calls and clone size follow TCRdb and not the study's own pipeline. The repertoire consists of 35,000 to 50,000 clones, with about a sixth occurring once and the leading ten covering 9.9%. This chain uses TRBV7-9 with TRBJ2-7; no definite D call. This TCR was sampled from a female donor with papillary thyroid cancer or a benign thyroid nodule (not recorded which). Some clones in this sample may be carry-over from other donors' samples. The specimen was tumor tissue. CDR3 residues: CASSFREFSYEQYF. The CDR3 nucleotides read TGTGCCAGCAGTTTTAGGGAATTCTCCTACGAGCAGTACTTC.